These 19 T cell receptor beta chains were all obtained from the same sample, sequenced in a study of T cell repertoires in cytomegalovirus infection. MiXCR, applied by TCRdb to the reads, yields one record per CDR3 protein. The table lists 250,000 to 350,000 distinct CDR3 sequences, roughly 26% of them singletons. Specimen: PBMCs. The receptors were sampled from a human donor in good health (CMV status not recorded). Some clones in this sample may be carry-over from other donors' samples.

V gene TRBV19 combines with J gene TRBJ2-7; no definite D call. This CDR3 has 13 amino acids. Germline V gives CDR1 LNHDA, CDR2 SQIVND (reference sequence). V was pared by 2 bases and J by 2 bases, with 7 bases between. CDR3 region: CASSISETYEQYF. As DNA, the CDR3 is TGTGCCAGTAGTATATCGGAGACCTACGAGCAGTACTTC.

The V call is TRBV19, the J call TRBJ1-5; 7 bases map to TRBD1. The V gene end was trimmed by 8 bases and the J gene end by 7 bases; junction bases not matched to a gene: 14. CDR3 length: 15 amino acids. The V gene's germline CDR1 is LNHDA and CDR2 SQIVND (reference sequence). CDR3 nucleotides: TGTGCCAGTGAGACCGGGACAGCGGGAATACAGCCCCAGCATTTT. As protein: CASETGTAGIQPQHF.

In the case of this clonotype: This may be a read error, as it is one base from a much larger clone. The chain carries TRBV11-3 and TRBJ1-6; D is perhaps TRBD1 (6 bases). This CDR3 region has 18 residues. Germline CDR1 reads SGHNT; CDR2 reads YENEEA. The CDR3 nucleotides are TGTGCCAGCGGCTTAGACCAAGGGGGGAGCTCCTATAATTCACCCCTCCACTTT. It codes for CASGLDQGGSSYNSPLHF.

This clonotype appeared many times. The chain links TRBV12-3 or TRBV12-4 to TRBJ2-1, with TRBD2 matching 14 bases. V was clipped by 6 bases and J by 7 bases; unmatched bases: 8. This CDR3 region has 16 residues. This CDR3 reads CASSRLAGGPSNEQFF. In DNA, the CDR3 is TGTGCCAGCAGCCGACTAGCGGGAGGGCCGAGTAATGAGCAGTTCTTC.

The genes are TRBV11-2 and TRBJ2-5; 12 nucleotides line up with TRBD1. The CDR3 totals 17 residues. The germline V gene encodes CDR1 SGHAT and CDR2 FQNNGV. V shed 3 bases and J 1 base; nucleotides not matched to a gene: 6. The CDR3 nucleotides are TGTGCCAGCAGCTTGGGGACAGGGGGCGTAGGCCAAGAGACCCAGTACTTC. Its protein product is CASSLGTGGVGQETQYF.

There are a few counts of this clonotype. The chain recombines TRBV28 with TRBJ1-5; D is undetermined. This CDR3 comprises 15 residues. CDR1 and CDR2 (germline): MDHEN, SYDVKM. The V end was cut by 3 bases, the J end by 1 base, with 10 bases between. CDR3 loop: CASSFLEGSNQPQHF. The CDR3 region has the DNA TGTGCCAGCAGTTTTCTGGAGGGAAGCAATCAGCCCCAGCATTTT.

This clonotype was detected only a few times. This chain joins TRBV19 and TRBJ1-1; perhaps TRBD1 as D (5 bases). This CDR3 is 15 amino acids long. The germline gives CDR1 LNHDA, CDR2 SQIVND (reference sequence). V was cut by 4 bases and J by 0 bases, with 12 bases left in between. The CDR3 is CASSKTGLMNTEAFF. CDR3 in DNA: TGTGCCAGTAGTAAAACGGGACTCATGAACACTGAAGCTTTCTTT.

This clonotype was observed a few times. The chain recombines TRBV29-1 with TRBJ2-3, with a weak D call TRBD1 (5 bases). The CDR3 has 13 amino acids. With 0 bases removed from V and 2 bases from J, the gap between germline ends came to 6 bases. Germline loops: CDR1 SQVTM, CDR2 ANQGSEA. CDR3 sequence (DNA): TGCAGCGTTGAAGAGACAGTCACAGATACGCAGTATTTT. Translation gives CSVEETVTDTQYF.

The chain combines TRBV29-1 with TRBJ2-7, with D tentatively TRBD2 (6 bases). V was cut by 4 bases and J by 3 bases, with 7 bases left in between. This CDR3 region has 11 residues. CDR1 SQVTM and CDR2 ANQGSEA come from the germline V gene. The CDR3 here is CSVVGGYEQYF. CDR3 in DNA: TGCAGCGTTGTCGGGGGCTACGAGCAGTACTTC.

This clonotype was seen a handful of times. The chain links TRBV12-3 or TRBV12-4 to TRBJ1-3; 9 bases align to TRBD1. The CDR3 runs 14 residues. V was pared by 6 bases and J by 2 bases, with 2 bases of the junction left unmatched. CDR3 coding DNA: TGTGCCAGCAGGGGGACAGGGCCTGGAAACACCATATATTTT. This gives the protein CASRGTGPGNTIYF.

At least ten counts were recorded for this clonotype. The V and J genes are TRBV7-2 and TRBJ2-2, with D possibly matching TRBD2 (5 bases). The CDR3 extends over 17 amino acids. The germline gives CDR1 SGHTA, CDR2 FQGNSA. V gave up 2 bases and J gave up 2 bases, with 15 bases separating them. CDR3 loop: CASSLLNPSLNTGELFF. For the CDR3, the DNA is TGTGCCAGCAGCTTACTGAATCCTAGCCTTAACACCGGGGAGCTGTTTTTT.

The chain employs TRBV20-1 and TRBJ2-1; 7 bases match TRBD2. After removal of 2 bases from V and 7 bases from J, the junction contained 14 bases not matched to a gene. The CDR3 has 16 amino acids. Germline V lookup: CDR1 DFQATT, CDR2 SNEGSKA (reference sequence). The DNA of the CDR3 is TGCAGTGCTAGAAGTTTTGGGGCGGGAGTGAATAATGAGCAGTTCTTC. Its protein is CSARSFGAGVNNEQFF.

This clonotype occurred many times. A much more abundant neighbour one base away suggests this may be a read error. The chain links TRBV7-2 to TRBJ2-7; no reliable D call. Between the trimmed V and J ends, which lost 0 bases and 3 bases, there was a span of 6 bases. The CDR3 runs to 13 residues. CDR1 SGHTA and CDR2 FQGNSA come from the germline V gene. CDR3 in DNA: TGTGCCAGCAGCTTAGCGCCGGGCTACGAGCAGTACTTC. This sequence encodes CASSLAPGYEQYF.

The V call is TRBV5-6, the J call TRBJ2-3; 9 nucleotides agree with TRBD2. Germline values: CDR1 SGHDT, CDR2 YYEEEE. The CDR3 covers 15 residues. V was clipped by 4 bases and J by 6 bases; unmatched bases: 9. The CDR3 here is CASSGSGRDWDTQYF. CDR3 DNA sequence: TGTGCCAGCAGCGGTAGCGGGAGAGACTGGGATACGCAGTATTTT.

The chain combines TRBV2 with TRBJ1-1, with a tentative D call TRBD1 (5 bases). This CDR3 spans 15 amino acids. Per the germline V gene, CDR1 is SNHLY and CDR2 is FYNNEI. V dropped 4 bases and J dropped 3 bases, with 15 bases sitting between them. For the CDR3, the DNA is TGTGCCAGCAGTGTCCGGACGGGAGGGGACACTGAAGCTTTCTTT. This sequence encodes CASSVRTGGDTEAFF.

The chain couples TRBV7-9 to TRBJ2-7, with D perhaps matching TRBD1 (6 bases). V lost 4 bases, J lost 1 base, and 14 bases lay in between. CDR1 and CDR2 from the germline V gene are SEHNR and FQNEAQ (reference sequence). The CDR3 extends over 15 amino acids. The CDR3 DNA reads as TGTGCCAGCAGCTCAAGGCGGACAGCATCCTACGAGCAGTACTTC. As protein: CASSSRRTASYEQYF.

This clonotype has just a few counts. The chain couples TRBV18 to TRBJ2-1; 7 bases agree with TRBD2. The CDR3 sequence is 16 residues long. Germline loops: CDR1 KGHSH, CDR2 LQKENI. Trimming removed 5 bases from V and 2 bases from J; junction bases left unmatched: 9. In DNA, the CDR3 is TGTGCCAGCTCAGGACGGGGTGCGGGGGCCTACAATGAGCAGTTCTTC. As protein: CASSGRGAGAYNEQFF. Full variable domain (remainder filled in from reference TRBV18 and TRBJ2-1): NAGVMQNPRHLVRRRGQEARLRCSPMKGHSHVYWYRQLPEEGLKFMVYLQKENIIDESGMPKERFSAEFPKEGPSILRIQQVVRGDSAAYFCASSGRGAGAYNEQFFGPGTRLTVL.

This clonotype has just a few counts. The chain couples TRBV28 to TRBJ2-7, with 7 bases fitting TRBD2. Germline trimming cut 8 bases from V and 0 bases from J; bases unmatched to any gene: 4. Germline CDR1 is MDHEN and CDR2 is SYDVKM. The length of the CDR3 is 13 residues. CDR3 loop: CASLSGFSYEQYF. For the CDR3, the DNA is TGTGCCAGCCTTAGCGGGTTCTCCTACGAGCAGTACTTC.

The V call is TRBV7-9, the J call TRBJ1-3; 12 bases are a match to TRBD1. Germline CDR1 SEHNR, CDR2 FQNEAQ (reference sequence). This CDR3 has 16 residues. J was trimmed by 2 bases and V by 5 bases; bases with no gene match: 4. The CDR3 protein is CASSRGQGATGNTIYF. In nucleotides, the CDR3 is TGTGCCAGCAGCCGGGGACAGGGGGCGACTGGAAACACCATATATTTT.